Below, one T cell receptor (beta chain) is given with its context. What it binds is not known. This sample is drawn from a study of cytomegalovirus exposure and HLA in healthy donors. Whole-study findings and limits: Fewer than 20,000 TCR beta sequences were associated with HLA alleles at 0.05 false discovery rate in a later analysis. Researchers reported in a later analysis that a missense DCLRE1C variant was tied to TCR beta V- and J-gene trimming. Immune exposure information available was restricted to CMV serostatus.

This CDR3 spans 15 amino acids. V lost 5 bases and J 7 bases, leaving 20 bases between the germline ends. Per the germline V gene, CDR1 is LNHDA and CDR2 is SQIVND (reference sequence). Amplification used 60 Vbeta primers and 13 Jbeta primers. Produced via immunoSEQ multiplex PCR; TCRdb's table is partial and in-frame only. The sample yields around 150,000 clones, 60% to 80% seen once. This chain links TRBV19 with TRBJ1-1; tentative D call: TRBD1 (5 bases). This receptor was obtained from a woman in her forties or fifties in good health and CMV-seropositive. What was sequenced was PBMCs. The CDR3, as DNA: TGTGCCAGTAGTCCCCCTCCACGGGGGGGAAGTGAAGCTTTCTTT. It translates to CASSPPPRGGSEAFF.